One and the same sample provided the 24 T cell receptor beta chains below, sequenced in a study of blood T cell repertoires in COVID-19. Measured with immunoSEQ multiplex PCR; TCRdb has only the in-frame clones, and not every one. This repertoire shows 91,000 or so clones, roughly 82% found once; its top ten account for approximately 6.7%. The sample consisted of peripheral blood. All receptors derive from a man aged 50 or older with active or convalescent COVID-19.

This chain joins TRBV5-1 and TRBJ2-5; TRBD2 matches at 7 bases. With 0 bases clipped from V and 4 bases from J, the junction kept 3 bases outside the gene matches. Germline V gives CDR1 SGHRS, CDR2 YFSETQ. The CDR3 covers 14 residues. The CDR3 region has the DNA TGCGCCAGCAGCTTGGGGGAGGGAAGAGAGACCCAGTACTTC. As protein: CASSLGEGRETQYF.

The chain links TRBV7-2 to TRBJ1-3; possible D gene TRBD1, 5 bases. CDR1 SGHTA and CDR2 FQGNSA come from the germline V gene. The CDR3 is 17 amino acids. Deletions cut 1 base from V and 0 bases from J, with 13 bases between. In nucleotides, the CDR3 is TGTGCCAGCAGCTTAGATCAGGGCCCCTCCTCTGGAAACACCATATATTTT. This translates into CASSLDQGPSSGNTIYF.

This chain joins TRBV10-3 and TRBJ2-2; 9 bases match TRBD2. Per germline, CDR1 ENHRY and CDR2 SYGVKD. CDR3 size: 16 residues. V lost 2 bases to trimming and J lost 6 bases; unmatched junction nucleotides: 7. The DNA for the CDR3 is TGTGCCATCAGTGAGGAAGCTAGCGGGGTGGCCGGGGAGCTGTTTTTT. It codes for CAISEEASGVAGELFF.

V and J are TRBV6-5 and TRBJ2-1, with D possibly matching TRBD1 (6 bases). Germline V lookup: CDR1 MNHEY, CDR2 SVGAGI. The CDR3 loop spans 14 amino acids. V was trimmed by 6 bases and J by 0 bases, leaving 9 bases between them. The CDR3 here is CASRSGDSYNEQFF. CDR3 nucleotides: TGTGCCAGCAGATCAGGGGACTCCTACAATGAGCAGTTCTTC.

The chain uses TRBV5-1 and TRBJ2-3; the match to TRBD1 covers 8 bases. Unmatched junction bases numbered 4, after V lost 0 bases and J lost 4 bases. This CDR3 contains 15 residues. Germline CDR1 and CDR2: SGHRS and YFSETQ. CDR3 region: CASSLAGGYADTQYF. The CDR3 DNA reads TGCGCCAGCAGCTTGGCAGGGGGCTATGCAGATACGCAGTATTTT.

The chain is built from TRBV10-2 and TRBJ2-5; 9 positions agree with TRBD2. CDR1 is WSHSY, CDR2 SAAADI, per germline. V gave up 4 bases and J gave up 2 bases; unmatched junction bases: 5. The CDR3 has 15 amino acids. CDR3 region: CASSGIAGDQETQYF. CDR3 DNA sequence: TGCGCCAGCAGTGGGATAGCGGGGGATCAAGAGACCCAGTACTTC.

The rearrangement joins TRBV12-3 or TRBV12-4 to TRBJ1-1; D gene uncertain. The CDR3 sequence is 12 residues long. V lost 2 bases and J 3 bases, leaving 4 bases between the germline ends. The CDR3 region is CASSLLDTEAFF. CDR3 sequence (DNA): TGTGCCAGCAGTTTATTAGACACTGAAGCTTTCTTT.

The chain employs TRBV11-2 and TRBJ2-4; TRBD1 might be the D (5 bases). This CDR3 spans 14 amino acids. The germline V gene has CDR1 SGHAT and CDR2 FQNNGV. V gave up 2 bases and J gave up 8 bases, with 13 bases separating them. In DNA, the CDR3 is TGTGCCAGCAGCTTAAATCAGGGTGGGGACATTCAGTACTTC. Amino acid sequence: CASSLNQGGDIQYF.

The chain has TRBV25-1 and TRBJ2-3, with 9 bases that match TRBD1. Germline trimming cut 5 bases from V and 4 bases from J; bases unmatched to any gene: 10. Germline CDR1 MGHDK, CDR2 SYGVNS. This CDR3 spans 16 amino acids. CDR3 protein: CASSPPGTGLSDTQYF. CDR3 bases: TGTGCCAGCAGTCCTCCCGGGACAGGGTTGTCAGATACGCAGTATTTT.

The chain combines TRBV5-1 with TRBJ2-1; no firm D call. The CDR3 is made up of 12 amino acids. The germline gives CDR1 SGHRS, CDR2 YFSETQ. Trimming shortened V by 0 bases and J by 10 bases, and 8 bases separated the two germline ends. CDR3 in amino acids: CASSLVAREQFF. In DNA, the CDR3 is TGCGCCAGCAGCTTGGTGGCCAGGGAGCAGTTCTTC.

This chain links TRBV7-9 with TRBJ2-3, with TRBD2 matching over 8 bases. V gave up 5 bases and J gave up 2 bases; unmatched junction bases: 6. The CDR3 runs 15 residues. Germline lookup yields CDR1 SEHNR and CDR2 FQNEAQ (reference sequence). DNA of the CDR3: TGTGCCAGCAGCCCCCGGCGGGGGGTCACAGATACGCAGTATTTT. Translated, it gives CASSPRRGVTDTQYF.

In its sample, this clone is medium-sized. This chain connects TRBV5-1 to TRBJ1-1, with no clear D. Per germline, CDR1 SGHRS and CDR2 YFSETQ. The V end lost 0 bases, the J end lost 9 bases, and 12 bases lay between the germline ends. This CDR3 has 13 residues. The CDR3 DNA follows: TGCGCCAGCAGCTTGGACGAGAACTACAAAGCTTTCTTT. It translates to CASSLDENYKAFF.

The rearrangement joins TRBV7-2 to TRBJ2-2; D is unresolved. Germline values: CDR1 SGHTA, CDR2 FQGNSA. With 5 bases removed from V and 2 bases from J, the gap between germline ends came to 9 bases. CDR3 length: 14 amino acids. CDR3 amino acids: CASSPIQNTGELFF. CDR3 DNA sequence: TGTGCCAGCAGCCCTATCCAAAACACCGGGGAGCTGTTTTTT.

The chain is built from TRBV7-9 and TRBJ2-7; 10 nucleotides match TRBD1. This CDR3 spans 14 amino acids. The germline V gene has CDR1 SEHNR and CDR2 FQNEAQ (reference sequence). The V segment lost 5 bases and the J segment 2 bases; nucleotides outside the gene matches: 3. CDR3 region: CASSKGQGAYEQYV. In DNA, the CDR3 is TGTGCCAGCAGCAAAGGACAGGGGGCCTACGAGCAGTACGTC.

This clone was counted between two and nine times. This chain links TRBV18 with TRBJ1-6; D gene ambiguous. V lost 6 bases to trimming and J lost 7 bases, with 13 bases between them. Germline CDR1 is KGHSH and CDR2 is LQKENI. The CDR3 covers 14 residues. CDR3 sequence: CASSAGRLNSPLHF. The CDR3 DNA sequence: TGTGCCAGCTCGGCGGGCCGACTAAATTCACCCCTCCACTTT.

The chain couples TRBV19 to TRBJ2-2, with D perhaps TRBD1 (5 bases). V lost 7 bases, J lost 3 bases, and 15 bases lay in between. This CDR3 is 15 amino acids long. The germline CDR1 and CDR2 sequences are LNHDA and SQIVND (reference sequence). CDR3 sequence (DNA): TGTGCCAGTACCCTCCCAGGGCGCGACACCGGGGAGCTGTTTTTT. It yields the protein CASTLPGRDTGELFF.

This sequence joins TRBV24-1 and TRBJ2-5; TRBD1 might be the D (5 bases). The CDR3 has 14 amino acids. Germline V CDR1 and CDR2: KGHDR, SFDVKD. Trimming took 7 bases from V and 2 from J, leaving 13 bases between them. CDR3 region: CATSYGGAQETQYF. CDR3 bases: TGTGCCACCAGCTATGGTGGGGCTCAAGAGACCCAGTACTTC.

Of note for this clone: The sample has other DNA sequences that encode this CDR3 too. This chain uses TRBV3-1 (or the pseudogene TRBV3-2) with TRBJ1-2, with TRBD1 matching over 8 bases. The CDR3 consists of 14 residues. V gave up 7 bases and J gave up 1 base; unmatched junction bases: 5. Germline V CDR1 and CDR2: LGHDT, YNNKEL (reference sequence). The CDR3 DNA follows: TGTGCCAGCACCCTGGGACAGGTTAACTATGGCTACACCTTC. This gives the protein CASTLGQVNYGYTF.

The V and J genes are TRBV2 and TRBJ1-1, with D possibly TRBD1 on 6 matching bases. The germline CDR1 and CDR2 sequences are SNHLY and FYNNEI. This CDR3 spans 13 amino acids. The V end lost 7 bases, the J end lost 1 base, and 10 bases lay between the germline ends. The CDR3 nucleotides read TGTGCCAGCACCCCGACAGGGAACACTGAAGCTTTCTTT. Translation gives CASTPTGNTEAFF.

The chain is built from TRBV15 and TRBJ2-5, with 11 bases aligning to TRBD1. This CDR3 is built from 13 residues. Germline V CDR1 and CDR2: LNHNV, YYDKDF (reference sequence). J lost 5 bases, V lost 5 bases, and 1 base had no gene match. Here the CDR3 reads CATSRDRGETQYF. CDR3 sequence (DNA): TGTGCCACCAGCCGGGACAGGGGGGAGACCCAGTACTTC.

The chain uses TRBV11-2 and TRBJ2-3; TRBD2 might be the D (5 bases). Trimming pared 0 bases from V and 1 base from J, leaving 5 bases between. CDR1 and CDR2 (germline): SGHAT, FQNNGV. The CDR3 is 14 residues long. CDR3 in amino acids: CASSLEGGTDTQYF. As DNA, the CDR3 is TGTGCCAGCAGCTTAGAGGGAGGCACAGATACGCAGTATTTT.

V and J are TRBV11-3 and TRBJ1-1; no clear D. The CDR3 is 14 amino acids. Trimming left V 0 bases short and J 2 bases short, with 7 bases between. Germline values: CDR1 SGHNT, CDR2 YENEEA. The CDR3 DNA reads TGTGCCAGCAGCTTAGATGGCACAAACACTGAAGCTTTCTTT. Translating gives CASSLDGTNTEAFF.

The V call is TRBV6-5, the J call TRBJ1-1, with unresolved D. The CDR3 covers 11 residues. The ends were cut back, 6 bases at V and 2 bases at J, with 4 bases in the middle. The germline V gene has CDR1 MNHEY and CDR2 SVGAGI. DNA of the CDR3: TGTGCCAGCAGGTTAAACACTGAAGCTTTCTTT. It yields the protein CASRLNTEAFF.

The gene calls are TRBV24-1 and TRBJ1-2; no clear D. Germline V gene lookup returns CDR1 KGHDR and CDR2 SFDVKD. This CDR3 has 14 residues. Trimming removed 9 bases from V and 2 bases from J, with 15 bases in between. The chain's CDR3 is CATGGNYDNYGYTF. The CDR3 DNA reads TGTGCCACCGGAGGGAATTACGACAACTATGGCTACACCTTC.